This T cell receptor beta chain was obtained from a study of cytomegalovirus exposure and HLA in healthy donors. Regarding the study as a whole: As a later analysis showed, a missense DCLRE1C variant was linked to trimming of TCR beta V- and J-genes.

Note on this clone: Its antigen is still unknown.

The primer mix had 60 Vbeta and 13 Jbeta primers. The method was immunoSEQ multiplex PCR; TCRdb's version includes in-frame clones alone and lacks a portion of them. The sample includes some 140,000 clones, more than 70% of them seen just once. The sequence derives from a man between 25 and 39 years old in good health and CMV-seronegative. Sequencing input: PBMCs.

The CDR3 loop is CASSGGSDRDFTGELFF. The CDR3 coding sequence is TGTGCCAGCAGCGGGGGGTCGGACAGGGACTTCACCGGGGAGCTGTTTTTT. V is TRBV5-4 and J is TRBJ2-2, with TRBD1 matching over 8 bases. The CDR3 is 17 amino acids. The germline V gene encodes CDR1 SGHNT and CDR2 YYREEE (reference sequence). After removal of 4 bases from V and 4 bases from J, the junction contained 12 bases not matched to a gene.